This T cell receptor beta chain is from a study of CD8+ T cells in alopecia areata. Study results and limitations: On tofacitinib, scalp clonality and expanded CD8+ clones among top 100 fell significantly.

Reverse transcription of extracted RNA yielded cDNA, which provided the sequencing template. The assay was immunoSEQ multiplex PCR, and TCRdb's table has in-frame clones only and misses some. The top ten clones hold approximately 0.97% of a sample with 150,000 to 200,000 clones, roughly 60% of them seen once. This sample's treatment: oral pan-JAK inhibitor, 5-10 mg twice daily. Turning to this clone: Its antigen is undetermined.

Sequencing used CD4+ T cells sorted from blood, obtained at week 24, from a patient treated with tofacitinib. This receptor was obtained from a human donor with alopecia areata.

The DNA of the CDR3 is TGTGCCTGGAGTGAAGTTGTTCCCGGGGAGCTGTTTTTT. Translated: CAWSEVVPGELFF. The chain couples TRBV30 to TRBJ2-2; D is ambiguous. The CDR3 spans 13 residues. In germline, CDR1 is GTSNPN, CDR2 SVGIG (reference sequence). The ends were cut back, 1 base at V and 6 bases at J, with 9 bases in the middle.